This is a list of T cell receptor beta chains from one sample in a study of blood T cell repertoires in COVID-19. Generated by immunoSEQ multiplex PCR, the TCRdb table keeps only in-frame clones and is missing some. The sample lists 70,000 to 80,000 clones, 65% to 90% seen once, with less than 45% in the top ten. Sequencing was performed on peripheral blood. These receptors were collected from an elderly man with acute or convalescent COVID-19. The CDR3 runs from the conserved cysteine through the conserved F or W. D genes are given only for firm matches. The listing skips clone size in some rows; elsewhere it reads once, few, many or a size class.

D gene	CDR3 length	V gene	J gene	clone size	CDR3 DNA	CDR3 protein
TRBD2	18	TRBV5-1	TRBJ2-3	.	TGCGCCAGCAGCCCGAAGCCTGGGGGATGGGAGGGAACAGATACGCAGTATTTT	CASSPKPGGWEGTDTQYF
.	16	TRBV27	TRBJ1-3	.	TGTGCCAGCAGTTCCCGACGACAGGTCTCTGGAAACACCATATATTTT	CASSSRRQVSGNTIYF
.	16	TRBV5-1	TRBJ2-2	.	TGCGCCAGCAGCCCAATGGGGGGGCCGGGCACCGGGGAGCTGTTTTTT	CASSPMGGPGTGELFF
.	18	TRBV15	TRBJ2-7	.	TGTGCCACCAGCAAGATGGTTAGAGACAGGCGCCTTTCCTACGAGCAGTACTTC	CATSKMVRDRRLSYEQYF
.	13	TRBV7-8	TRBJ2-5	.	TGTGCCAGCAGCTTCATGGGGCTGAAGACCCAGTACTTC	CASSFMGLKTQYF
TRBD1	13	TRBV7-2	TRBJ1-2	.	TGTGCCACCTGGGACAGGGATGAGTATGGCTACACCTTC	CATWDRDEYGYTF
TRBD2	16	TRBV28	TRBJ2-7	.	TGTGCCAGCAGTTTTAGCCTAGCGGGAGGGCGTTTCGAGCAGTACTTC	CASSFSLAGGRFEQYF
TRBD1	14	TRBV12-5	TRBJ1-2	.	TGTGCTAGTGGTCCCGGACAGGGGGCTTATGGCTACACCTTC	CASGPGQGAYGYTF
.	15	TRBV19	TRBJ1-6	.	TGTGCCAGTAGTATAGGCAGGGAAGAATGGTCACCCCTCCACTTT	CASSIGREEWSPLHF
TRBD1	15	TRBV15	TRBJ1-4	.	TGTGCCACCAGCAGAGACAGGGGGACTAATGAAAAACTGTTTTTT	CATSRDRGTNEKLFF
.	12	TRBV30	TRBJ1-3	once	TGTGCCTGGAGTTTACAGGGAAACACCATATATTTT	CAWSLQGNTIYF
TRBD2	15	TRBV2	TRBJ2-1	.	TGTGCCAGCAGTGATGTAGCGGGGTCCTACAATGAGCAGTTCTTC	CASSDVAGSYNEQFF
TRBD2	15	TRBV24-1	TRBJ2-1	.	TGTGCCACCAGTGTGACGGCTAGCGGGAGAGGTGAGCAGTTCTTC	CATSVTASGRGEQFF
TRBD2	15	TRBV5-1	TRBJ2-3	.	TGCGCCAGCAGCTTAGGCGGGAGGGAGCAGGATACGCAGTATTTT	CASSLGGREQDTQYF
.	17	TRBV9	TRBJ2-5	once	TGTGCCAGCAGCGTAGCAAGCAGGGCTACCTCCCAAGAGACCCAGTACTTC	CASSVASRATSQETQYF
.	15	TRBV6-5	TRBJ1-2	once	TGTGCCAGCAGTTACACTCAGGGAGGAAACTATGGCTACACCTTC	CASSYTQGGNYGYTF
.	16	TRBV28	TRBJ2-6	.	TGTGCCAGCAGTTTATGGGCAGACTCTGGGGCCAACGTCCTGACTTTC	CASSLWADSGANVLTF
TRBD1	17	TRBV5-1	TRBJ2-3	.	TGCGCCAGCAGCTTGGGGGACAGGGGTGTGGGCACAGATACGCAGTATTTT	CASSLGDRGVGTDTQYF
.	14	TRBV7-2	TRBJ1-3	.	TGTGCCAGCAGCTCGTCGGGGTGGGGAAACACCATATATTTT	CASSSSGWGNTIYF
.	12	TRBV4-3	TRBJ1-1	.	TGCGCCCGGAAGAAGGGGGACACTGAAGCTTTCTTT	CARKKGDTEAFF
.	15	TRBV5-1	TRBJ1-1	once	TGCGCCAGCAGCTTGGTGGGGATCGGACAGACTGAAGCTTTCTTT	CASSLVGIGQTEAFF
.	18	TRBV3-1/TRBV3-2	TRBJ1-4	.	TGTGCCAGCAGCCAAGATTCAGGCCGCCGTGGCAATTACGAAAAACTGTTTTTT	CASSQDSGRRGNYEKLFF
TRBD2	17	TRBV6-2/TRBV6-3	TRBJ2-2	.	TGTGCCAGCAGTTACTCGGTGATAGCGGGAGCCATCGGGGAGCTGTTTTTT	CASSYSVIAGAIGELFF
TRBD1	14	TRBV9	TRBJ1-3	.	TGTGCCAGCAGCCTAGTGGGACAGGGGAACACCATATATTTT	CASSLVGQGNTIYF
TRBD2	19	TRBV28	TRBJ2-3	.	TGTGCCAGCAGACCAGAGGGGACTAAATTGCGTTTTAGCACAGATACGCAGTATTTT	CASRPEGTKLRFSTDTQYF
.	14	TRBV5-6	TRBJ1-1	.	TGTGCCAGCAGCTTGGTCGACAGGAACACTGAAGCTTTCTTT	CASSLVDRNTEAFF
.	18	TRBV5-5	TRBJ1-1	.	TGTGCCAGCAGCTTCGCCCGGGGGGGGAGAGGGATGAACACTGAAGCTTTCTTT	CASSFARGGRGMNTEAFF
TRBD1	13	TRBV12-3/TRBV12-4	TRBJ1-1	.	TGTGCCAGCAGTTTGAGGCAGGGGGCTGAAGCTTTCTTT	CASSLRQGAEAFF
TRBD2	15	TRBV28	TRBJ2-3	.	TGTGCCTCCTCCCCTAGCGGGAGAGGGCCAGATACGCAGTATTTT	CASSPSGRGPDTQYF
.	15	TRBV6-5	TRBJ1-5	.	TGTGCCAGCAGTTACTCGGGCACACCCGATCAGCCCCAGCATTTT	CASSYSGTPDQPQHF
.	15	TRBV7-2	TRBJ1-1	.	TGTGCCAGCAGCCACGCGGACAGAATGAACACTGAAGCTTTCTTT	CASSHADRMNTEAFF
.	15	TRBV7-9	TRBJ1-3	.	TGTGCCAGCAGCCCCGGGTTCTCCTCTGGAAACACCATATATTTT	CASSPGFSSGNTIYF
TRBD2	19	TRBV19	TRBJ2-2	.	TGTGCCAGTAGTAGGACTCGCGGGGGGGATTTTCCGGGGACCGGGGAGCTGTTTTTT	CASSRTRGGDFPGTGELFF
.	14	TRBV5-1	TRBJ1-2	.	TGCGCCAGCAGCTTGGATGGCAGGGGTTATGGCTACACCTTC	CASSLDGRGYGYTF
TRBD2	13	TRBV10-2	TRBJ2-7	.	TGCGCCAGCAGATCCGGGACTAACTACGAGCAGTACTTC	CASRSGTNYEQYF
.	14	TRBV19	TRBJ1-1	.	TGTGCCAGTAGTGCGGGTTTTACGAACACTGAAGCTTTCTTT	CASSAGFTNTEAFF
.	13	TRBV7-3	TRBJ1-1	.	TGTGCCAGCAGCACAGGAGAGAACACTGAAGCTTTCTTT	CASSTGENTEAFF
TRBD1	13	TRBV12-3/TRBV12-4	TRBJ1-5	.	TGTGCCAGCAGTGGGGCAGGGGGTCAGCCCCAGCATTTT	CASSGAGGQPQHF
.	15	TRBV27	TRBJ2-2	.	TGTGCCAGCAGTAGGTCGGTGGGAGACACCGGGGAGCTGTTTTTT	CASSRSVGDTGELFF
TRBD2	18	TRBV7-3	TRBJ2-2	.	TGTGCCAGCAGCTCCCCCGTTCGGACTAGCGGGGGGGCCGGGGAGCTGTTTTTT	CASSSPVRTSGGAGELFF
TRBD1	16	TRBV2	TRBJ1-3	.	TGTGCCAGCAGTTATACAGGGGTACTCTCTGGAAACACCATATATTTT	CASSYTGVLSGNTIYF
.	13	TRBV25-1	TRBJ1-1	.	TGTGCCAGCATCAAACCAGGAGGTCAAGAAGCTTTCTTT	CASIKPGGQEAFF
.	13	TRBV2	TRBJ2-2	.	TGTGCCAGCAGAGCGGAGATCACCGGGGAGCTGTTTTTT	CASRAEITGELFF
.	14	TRBV29-1	TRBJ1-2	.	TGCAGCGTTGAGGAGTCAGGGTTGGTAAGGGGCTACACCTTC	CSVEESGLVRGYTF
.	16	TRBV7-2	TRBJ1-3	.	TGTGCCAGCAGCTTAAAGTTCACAGCCTCTGGAAACACCATATATTTT	CASSLKFTASGNTIYF
.	14	TRBV2	TRBJ1-5	.	TGTGCCAGCAGTGAATGGGGGCCCAATCAGCCCCAGCATTTT	CASSEWGPNQPQHF
TRBD1	15	TRBV24-1	TRBJ2-2	.	TGTGCCACCAGTGACCTTGAAACAGGGGCCGGGGAGCTGTTTTTT	CATSDLETGAGELFF
TRBD2	15	TRBV5-1	TRBJ2-2	.	TGCGCCAGCAGCTCCCAGCGGGAGGGCACCGGGGAGCTGTTTTTT	CASSSQREGTGELFF
.	15	TRBV6-2/TRBV6-3	TRBJ2-7	.	TGTGCCAGCAGCCCCCCCTCTAGCGTTTGGGTCGAGCAGTACTTC	CASSPPSSVWVEQYF
.	14	TRBV28	TRBJ1-5	.	TGTGCCAGCAGTTTAGCGGAGCTCAATCAGCCCCAGCATTTT	CASSLAELNQPQHF
.	14	TRBV20-1	TRBJ1-5	.	TGCAGTGCTAGTACAGGTTGGAGCAATCAGCCCCAGCATTTT	CSASTGWSNQPQHF
TRBD1	16	TRBV11-3	TRBJ1-2	.	TGTGCCAGCAGCTTAAGCCGGGACAGGGCTGACTATGGCTACACCTTC	CASSLSRDRADYGYTF
TRBD1	12	TRBV7-2	TRBJ2-7	.	TGTGCCAGCAGTCAGGGGGCGGGGGAGCAGTACTTC	CASSQGAGEQYF
TRBD1	15	TRBV11-3	TRBJ1-5	.	TGTGCCAGCAGCTTGACGACAGGGTATTCTCAGCCCCAGCATTTT	CASSLTTGYSQPQHF
TRBD2	16	TRBV5-1	TRBJ2-7	.	TGCGCCAGCAGCTCTGGGACTAGCGGGAGAGGATACGAGCAGTACTTC	CASSSGTSGRGYEQYF
TRBD1	16	TRBV15	TRBJ2-2	once	TGTGCCACCAGCAGGAGGGACAGGGTTAACACCGGGGAGCTGTTTTTT	CATSRRDRVNTGELFF
TRBD2	14	TRBV2	TRBJ2-1	.	TGTGCCAGCAGGGAGCGGGAGGTAGTCGATGAGCAGTTCTTC	CASREREVVDEQFF
.	16	TRBV11-1	TRBJ2-1	.	TGTGCCAGCAGCTCCGTCCGGAACAGGGTTTACAATGAGCAGTTCTTC	CASSSVRNRVYNEQFF